The clone carrying this T cell receptor (beta chain) was seen only a few times. Germline lookup yields CDR1 DFQATT and CDR2 SNEGSKA (reference sequence). The CDR3 loop spans 15 amino acids. Trimming pared 6 bases from V and 0 bases from J, leaving 15 bases between. The data stem from a study of blood T cells in healthy people across ages. Whole-study context: Per two T cells, template switching captured roughly one barcoded beta molecule.

It was with a sample-barcoded 5' primer and a J-beta primer mix that a second PCR of about 6 to 12 cycles was run. One entry per CDR3 protein results from TCRdb running MiXCR on the 5' RACE reads. The data show approximately 700,000 distinct CDR3 sequences, with less than 40% seen just once and 15% held by the top ten. The rearrangement joins TRBV20-1 to TRBJ2-4; the D gene is possibly TRBD2 (5 bases). The sequenced sample was blood. This receptor was identified in a woman at least 80 years old in good health. The CDR3 is CSAQPPGIAKNIQYF. Here the CDR3 DNA reads TGCAGTGCCCAACCCCCCGGGATAGCCAAAAACATTCAGTACTTC.